This TCR beta chain was found in a study of CD8 T cells in ankylosing spondylitis (TCRdb year 2017). In terms of the full investigation: The study profiled T cell receptor beta repertoires in healthy donors and ankylosing spondylitis patients to find disease-linked TCR variants. The full study cohort comprised about 24 ankylosing spondylitis patients and about a hundred healthy donors. Peripheral blood was sampled, and synovial fluid was also collected from ankylosing spondylitis patients. The paper's findings and limits, for the study overall: A CD8+ phenotype was shown by the disease-linked clones, which were found at relatively low frequencies in peripheral blood. Significant enrichment of the disease-linked clones was reported in matched synovial fluid samples from ankylosing spondylitis patients. Some motif variants had previously been reported in the synovial fluid and blood of reactive arthritis patients, which suggests shared mechanisms of disease initiation. Blood from ankylosing spondylitis patients appeared to be characterized by a TCR beta motif composed of under ten highly homologous amino acid variants.

This sample was sequenced with an Illumina HiSeq 2500. Quantitative 5'-RACE with molecular barcodes was used to prepare TCR beta libraries. As for the authors' bioinformatics: To identify disease-linked TCR variants, a new computational method was used, one built on a probabilistic model of VDJ rearrangement. TCRdb redid the processing of the public reads, applying fastp at Q25 and MiXCR, and retained in-frame beta chains. One record per CDR3 amino acid sequence lists the most common genes and DNA. Clone size and V and J calls follow TCRdb, not the original study. The sample table contains approximately 550,000 distinct CDR3 sequences; only one count was recorded for more than 9.5% of them. Nearly 7% of the sample lies in the top ten. Details on this clonotype: The specificity of this receptor is unknown. No base quality values were provided; no much bigger clone lies one nucleotide off.

There are 13 amino acids in the CDR3, from cysteine to phenylalanine inclusive. Only the CDR3 part of the read is kept: 39 bases, read in frame from the first base. Trimming accounts for 6 bases at V and 4 bases at J, while the number of junction bases matched to no gene is 7. According to the germline V gene (reference sequence), CDR1 reads DFQATT and CDR2 reads SNEGSKA. The sequence links TRBV20-1 to TRBJ2-5; TRBD1 fits 8 bases in the junction. Source material: blood, either unsorted or a sorted T cell fraction (not recorded which). The receptor was isolated from a male donor with ankylosing spondylitis. The base sequence is TGCAGTGCGGACGACAGGGGTTTAGAGACCCAGTACTTC. This translates into CSADDRGLETQYF.